These T cell receptor beta chains were read from a single sample in a study of T cell changes during pregnancy in multiple sclerosis. Profiled with immunoSEQ multiplex PCR; TCRdb holds only in-frame clones, not every one. The sample lists tens of thousands of clones, roughly 92% occurring once. The sample here was peripheral blood, taken after pregnancy. Every receptor here comes from a female donor with multiple sclerosis, enrolled in a pregnancy study. The CDR3 runs from the conserved cysteine through the conserved F or W. Each record gives: D gene, CDR3 length, clone size, J gene, V gene, CDR3 protein, CDR3 DNA. D genes are given only for firm matches. Clone sizes are given selectively: once, few, many, or a class where the clone is expanded.

d_gene: TRBD2; len: 12; abundance: NA; j_gene: TRBJ2-5; v_gene: TRBV5-4; CDR3aa: CASSIGGSAQYF; CDR3nt: TGTGCCAGCAGCATCGGGGGGTCCGCCCAGTACTTC
d_gene: NA; len: 12; abundance: NA; j_gene: TRBJ1-2; v_gene: TRBV25-1; CDR3aa: CASSAGNYGYTF; CDR3nt: TGTGCCAGCAGTGCAGGCAACTATGGCTACACCTTC
d_gene: TRBD1; len: 18; abundance: NA; j_gene: TRBJ2-6; v_gene: TRBV19; CDR3aa: CASSISTGSVVGANVLTF; CDR3nt: TGTGCCAGTAGTATTTCGACAGGGAGCGTTGTCGGGGCCAACGTCCTGACTTTC
d_gene: TRBD2; len: 16; abundance: NA; j_gene: TRBJ2-5; v_gene: TRBV7-2; CDR3aa: CASSLAPRGGAETQYF; CDR3nt: TGTGCCAGCAGCTTAGCCCCCCGCGGGGGGGCAGAGACCCAGTACTTC
d_gene: NA; len: 13; abundance: NA; j_gene: TRBJ1-5; v_gene: TRBV29-1; CDR3aa: CSVLLIVGQPQHF; CDR3nt: TGCAGCGTTCTTCTCATAGTCGGTCAGCCCCAGCATTTT
d_gene: TRBD2; len: 15; abundance: NA; j_gene: TRBJ2-7; v_gene: TRBV5-1; CDR3aa: CASSSTSGRTYEQYF; CDR3nt: TGCGCCAGCAGCTCTACTAGCGGGCGTACCTACGAGCAGTACTTC
d_gene: NA; len: 14; abundance: NA; j_gene: TRBJ1-4; v_gene: TRBV11-3; CDR3aa: CASSLRGFSEKLFF; CDR3nt: TGTGCCAGCAGCTTAAGGGGTTTTAGTGAAAAACTGTTTTTT
d_gene: NA; len: 17; abundance: once; j_gene: TRBJ1-4; v_gene: TRBV2; CDR3aa: CASGLVGWGGTNEKLFF; CDR3nt: TGTGCCAGCGGACTCGTAGGTTGGGGGGGAACTAATGAAAAACTGTTTTTT
d_gene: NA; len: 20; abundance: NA; j_gene: TRBJ1-1; v_gene: TRBV7-2; CDR3aa: CASSLAHGGTPLTMNTEAFF; CDR3nt: TGTGCCAGCAGCTTAGCCCACGGTGGGACACCGCTCACTATGAACACTGAAGCTTTCTTT
d_gene: TRBD1; len: 17; abundance: NA; j_gene: TRBJ1-1; v_gene: TRBV27; CDR3aa: CASRPWAVGTGHNEAFF; CDR3nt: TGTGCCAGCAGACCCTGGGCTGTGGGGACAGGGCATAATGAAGCTTTCTTT
d_gene: TRBD1; len: 15; abundance: NA; j_gene: TRBJ1-3; v_gene: TRBV5-1; CDR3aa: CASKGQGQTGNTIYF; CDR3nt: TGCGCCAGCAAGGGACAGGGACAGACTGGAAACACCATATATTTT
d_gene: NA; len: 12; abundance: few; j_gene: TRBJ1-5; v_gene: TRBV30; CDR3aa: CAWSVTPGQQHF; CDR3nt: TGTGCCTGGAGTGTAACTCCAGGACAGCAGCATTTT
d_gene: TRBD1; len: 14; abundance: NA; j_gene: TRBJ2-3; v_gene: TRBV10-3; CDR3aa: CASKQGKLADTQYF; CDR3nt: TGTGCCAGCAAACAGGGGAAACTCGCAGATACGCAGTATTTT
d_gene: TRBD2; len: 16; abundance: NA; j_gene: TRBJ2-7; v_gene: TRBV15; CDR3aa: CATSRDAGTSGHEQYF; CDR3nt: TGTGCCACCAGCAGAGATGCGGGGACTAGCGGTCACGAGCAGTACTTC
d_gene: NA; len: 14; abundance: NA; j_gene: TRBJ2-7; v_gene: TRBV6-1; CDR3aa: CASSFTTGGDEQYF; CDR3nt: TGTGCCAGCAGTTTCACTACAGGGGGGGACGAGCAGTACTTC
d_gene: NA; len: 14; abundance: NA; j_gene: TRBJ1-5; v_gene: TRBV12-1; CDR3aa: CASNQDSGNQPQHF; CDR3nt: TGTGCCAGCAACCAGGACAGCGGTAATCAGCCCCAGCATTTT
d_gene: TRBD1; len: 15; abundance: NA; j_gene: TRBJ1-1; v_gene: TRBV27; CDR3aa: CASSPRQGTNTEAFF; CDR3nt: TGTGCCAGCAGCCCAAGACAGGGAACGAACACTGAAGCTTTCTTT
d_gene: NA; len: 15; abundance: once; j_gene: TRBJ2-3; v_gene: TRBV4-1; CDR3aa: CASSQDNQPRDTQYF; CDR3nt: TGCGCCAGCAGCCAAGATAACCAGCCTAGAGATACGCAGTATTTT
d_gene: TRBD2; len: 13; abundance: NA; j_gene: TRBJ2-7; v_gene: TRBV10-3; CDR3aa: CAIKGSGVYEQYF; CDR3nt: TGTGCCATCAAGGGGAGCGGGGTCTACGAGCAGTACTTC
d_gene: NA; len: 13; abundance: NA; j_gene: TRBJ1-1; v_gene: TRBV7-6; CDR3aa: CASSLQKNTEAFF; CDR3nt: TGTGCCAGCAGCTTACAGAAGAACACTGAAGCTTTCTTT
d_gene: NA; len: 14; abundance: NA; j_gene: TRBJ2-7; v_gene: TRBV7-7; CDR3aa: CASSRDIDKSEQYF; CDR3nt: TGTGCCAGCAGCCGGGACATCGATAAATCCGAGCAGTACTTC
d_gene: NA; len: 13; abundance: NA; j_gene: TRBJ1-1; v_gene: TRBV7-6; CDR3aa: CASQLGGSTEAFF; CDR3nt: TGTGCCAGCCAGCTTGGCGGGAGCACTGAAGCTTTCTTT
d_gene: NA; len: 16; abundance: few; j_gene: TRBJ2-1; v_gene: TRBV14; CDR3aa: CASSQDLFSSYNEQFF; CDR3nt: TGTGCCAGCAGCCAAGATTTGTTCAGCTCCTACAATGAGCAGTTCTTC
d_gene: NA; len: 15; abundance: NA; j_gene: TRBJ2-7; v_gene: TRBV27; CDR3aa: CASRARGTATYEQYF; CDR3nt: TGTGCCAGCAGGGCCCGGGGGACAGCGACCTACGAGCAGTACTTC
d_gene: NA; len: 15; abundance: NA; j_gene: TRBJ1-4; v_gene: TRBV7-2; CDR3aa: CASSLAQSTNEKLFF; CDR3nt: TGTGCCAGCAGCTTAGCGCAGTCAACTAATGAAAAACTGTTTTTT
d_gene: NA; len: 13; abundance: NA; j_gene: TRBJ2-1; v_gene: TRBV2; CDR3aa: CASSGQSYNEQFF; CDR3nt: TGTGCCAGCAGTGGACAATCCTACAATGAGCAGTTCTTC
d_gene: TRBD1; len: 15; abundance: NA; j_gene: TRBJ2-7; v_gene: TRBV6-4; CDR3aa: CASSEAPGQDYEQYF; CDR3nt: TGTGCCAGCAGTGAAGCGCCGGGACAGGATTACGAGCAGTACTTC
d_gene: NA; len: 13; abundance: NA; j_gene: TRBJ1-1; v_gene: TRBV7-2; CDR3aa: CASSSDGNTEAFF; CDR3nt: TGTGCCAGCAGCAGCGACGGGAACACTGAAGCTTTCTTT
d_gene: TRBD1; len: 17; abundance: NA; j_gene: TRBJ1-5; v_gene: TRBV19; CDR3aa: CASSIQTFWTGAQPQHF; CDR3nt: TGTGCCAGTAGTATACAGACTTTTTGGACAGGGGCCCAGCCCCAGCATTTT
d_gene: NA; len: 14; abundance: NA; j_gene: TRBJ2-5; v_gene: TRBV4-3; CDR3aa: CASSPREQGETQYF; CDR3nt: TGCGCCAGCAGCCCCCGGGAGCAAGGAGAGACCCAGTACTTC
d_gene: TRBD1; len: 16; abundance: NA; j_gene: TRBJ1-5; v_gene: TRBV18; CDR3aa: CASSLTGQGTNQPQHF; CDR3nt: TGTGCCAGCTCACTAACCGGACAGGGGACTAATCAGCCCCAGCATTTT
d_gene: TRBD2; len: 16; abundance: few; j_gene: TRBJ2-3; v_gene: TRBV28; CDR3aa: CASTKAPGLAQDTQYF; CDR3nt: TGTGCCAGCACCAAAGCGCCGGGACTAGCTCAAGATACGCAGTATTTT
d_gene: NA; len: 14; abundance: NA; j_gene: TRBJ1-4; v_gene: TRBV5-1; CDR3aa: CASSLAGFGEKLFF; CDR3nt: TGCGCCAGCAGCTTGGCAGGGTTTGGTGAAAAACTGTTTTTT
d_gene: NA; len: 13; abundance: NA; j_gene: TRBJ2-3; v_gene: TRBV5-6; CDR3aa: CASSSLGTDTQYF; CDR3nt: TGTGCCAGCAGCTCCCTTGGCACAGATACGCAGTATTTT
d_gene: NA; len: 15; abundance: NA; j_gene: TRBJ1-1; v_gene: TRBV6-5; CDR3aa: CASSYSPGACTEAFF; CDR3nt: TGTGCCAGCAGTTACTCCCCCGGTGCGTGCACTGAAGCTTTCTTT
d_gene: TRBD2; len: 18; abundance: NA; j_gene: TRBJ2-2; v_gene: TRBV2; CDR3aa: CASSEFLAGAENTGELFF; CDR3nt: TGTGCCAGCAGTGAATTTTTAGCGGGGGCCGAGAACACCGGGGAGCTGTTTTTT
d_gene: NA; len: 11; abundance: NA; j_gene: TRBJ1-1; v_gene: TRBV6-1; CDR3aa: CATTGYTEAFF; CDR3nt: TGTGCCACGACAGGTTACACTGAAGCTTTCTTT
d_gene: NA; len: 14; abundance: NA; j_gene: TRBJ2-1; v_gene: TRBV2; CDR3aa: CASSEGYSYNEQFF; CDR3nt: TGTGCCAGCAGTGAGGGCTACTCCTACAATGAGCAGTTCTTC
d_gene: NA; len: 13; abundance: NA; j_gene: TRBJ1-1; v_gene: TRBV5-1; CDR3aa: CASSLVGFSTAFF; CDR3nt: TGCGCCAGCAGCTTGGTCGGTTTCTCTACGGCTTTCTTT
d_gene: NA; len: 16; abundance: NA; j_gene: TRBJ1-1; v_gene: TRBV7-2; CDR3aa: CASSLIQGGINTEAFF; CDR3nt: TGTGCCAGCAGCTTAATACAGGGAGGGATTAACACTGAAGCTTTCTTT
d_gene: NA; len: 16; abundance: NA; j_gene: TRBJ1-3; v_gene: TRBV25-1; CDR3aa: CASSLPGGLGGNTIYF; CDR3nt: TGTGCCAGCAGTCTACCCGGGGGGCTAGGGGGGAACACCATATATTTT
d_gene: NA; len: 16; abundance: NA; j_gene: TRBJ1-1; v_gene: TRBV5-1; CDR3aa: CASSLAPGADSTEAFF; CDR3nt: TGCGCCAGCAGCTTGGCCCCAGGGGCGGACAGCACTGAAGCTTTCTTT
d_gene: TRBD1; len: 15; abundance: NA; j_gene: TRBJ2-7; v_gene: TRBV4-3; CDR3aa: CASAQGTGESYEQYF; CDR3nt: TGCGCCAGCGCACAGGGGACAGGGGAATCCTACGAGCAGTACTTC
d_gene: TRBD1; len: 17; abundance: NA; j_gene: TRBJ1-5; v_gene: TRBV19; CDR3aa: CASSLGEGTGNNQPQHF; CDR3nt: TGTGCCAGTAGCCTGGGAGAAGGGACAGGGAACAATCAGCCCCAGCATTTT
d_gene: NA; len: 16; abundance: NA; j_gene: TRBJ1-3; v_gene: TRBV27; CDR3aa: CASSLVGRAGGNTIYF; CDR3nt: TGTGCCAGCAGTTTAGTTGGCAGGGCCGGTGGAAACACCATATATTTT
d_gene: NA; len: 13; abundance: few; j_gene: TRBJ1-3; v_gene: TRBV30; CDR3aa: CAWSVGDGNTIYF; CDR3nt: TGTGCCTGGAGTGTCGGAGATGGAAACACCATATATTTT
d_gene: NA; len: 14; abundance: NA; j_gene: TRBJ2-1; v_gene: TRBV9; CDR3aa: CASSGQGSLNEQFF; CDR3nt: TGTGCCAGCAGCGGGCAGGGTTCCCTCAATGAGCAGTTCTTC
d_gene: TRBD1; len: 16; abundance: NA; j_gene: TRBJ2-1; v_gene: TRBV7-2; CDR3aa: CASSSTDRGRGYEQFF; CDR3nt: TGTGCCAGCAGCTCAACCGACAGGGGGCGAGGCTATGAGCAGTTCTTC
d_gene: NA; len: 18; abundance: NA; j_gene: TRBJ1-2; v_gene: TRBV19; CDR3aa: CASSSQGSWSGANYGYTF; CDR3nt: TGTGCCAGTAGTTCACAGGGTTCGTGGTCAGGAGCTAACTATGGCTACACCTTC
d_gene: TRBD1; len: 15; abundance: NA; j_gene: TRBJ2-3; v_gene: TRBV2; CDR3aa: CASSGGQGAWDTQYF; CDR3nt: TGTGCCAGCAGTGGGGGGCAGGGGGCTTGGGATACGCAGTATTTT
d_gene: TRBD1; len: 14; abundance: NA; j_gene: TRBJ2-7; v_gene: TRBV13; CDR3aa: CASSPGGSPYEQYF; CDR3nt: TGTGCCAGCAGCCCAGGGGGTTCACCCTACGAGCAGTACTTC
d_gene: NA; len: 12; abundance: NA; j_gene: TRBJ2-5; v_gene: TRBV19; CDR3aa: CASGDLQETQYF; CDR3nt: TGTGCCAGTGGGGACTTGCAAGAGACCCAGTACTTC
d_gene: TRBD2; len: 16; abundance: once; j_gene: TRBJ2-3; v_gene: TRBV30; CDR3aa: CAWSKAASGRTDTQYF; CDR3nt: TGTGCCTGGTCCAAGGCAGCTAGCGGGAGGACAGATACGCAGTATTTT